One sample yielded the 14 T cell receptor beta chains listed below, sequenced in a study of cytomegalovirus exposure and HLA in healthy donors. The PCR ran on 60 Vbeta and 13 Jbeta primers. Repertoires were generated with immunoSEQ multiplex PCR, while TCRdb's copy carries only in-frame clones and drops some. The top ten clones hold around 3% of a sample with 100,000 to 150,000 clones, approximately 84% of them seen once. The sequenced material came from PBMCs. The receptors originated from a boy aged 2 to 10 in good health and CMV-seronegative.

There are a few counts of this clone. The chain links TRBV7-3 to TRBJ2-1, with TRBD1 matching 10 bases. The V and J ends lost 4 bases and 6 bases, in that order; junction bases with no gene match: 3. Germline CDR1 and CDR2: SGHTA and FQGTGA. The CDR3 runs 14 residues. CDR3 in amino acids: CASSSRTGGNEQFF. The CDR3 coding sequence is TGTGCCAGCAGCTCTCGGACAGGGGGCAATGAGCAGTTCTTC. Full variable domain (missing parts from reference TRBV7-3 and TRBJ2-1): GAGVSQTPSNKVTEKGKYVELRCDPISGHTALYWYRQSLGQGPEFLIYFQGTGAADDSGLPNDRFFAVRPEGSVSTLKIQRTERGDSAVYLCASSSRTGGNEQFFGPGTRLTVL.

The genes are TRBV27 and TRBJ2-1; D is unresolved. CDR1 is MNHEY and CDR2 is SMNVEV in the germline V gene (reference sequence). Trimming cost V 3 bases and J 7 bases, with 13 bases left between them. This CDR3 has 14 residues. The CDR3 reads CASSFEPSGNEQFF. CDR3 DNA sequence: TGTGCCAGCAGTTTCGAACCCTCAGGTAATGAGCAGTTCTTC.

V usage is TRBV6-6 and J usage is TRBJ2-5, with 8 bases identical to TRBD1. The last part of the DNA fits TRBJ2-7 better; the J call may be wrong. The CDR3 totals 13 residues. CDR1 is MNHNY and CDR2 is SVGAGI in the germline V gene (reference sequence). The chain's CDR3 is CASRGQGAYEQYF. The DNA of the CDR3 is TGTGCCAGCCGAGGACAGGGAGCCTACGAGCAGTACTTC.

The chain carries TRBV5-1 and TRBJ1-1; D may be TRBD1 (5 bases). This CDR3 contains 15 residues. Per germline, CDR1 SGHRS and CDR2 YFSETQ. Trimming removed 1 base from V and 3 bases from J, with 13 bases in between. The CDR3 loop is CASSLTGPYYTEAFF. The CDR3 coding sequence is TGCGCCAGCAGCTTGACAGGTCCGTACTACACTGAAGCTTTCTTT. The full variable domain, with the rest looked up from reference TRBV5-1 and TRBJ1-1, is KAGVTQTPRYLIKTRGQQVTLSCSPISGHRSVSWYQQTPGQGLQFLFEYFSETQRNKGNFPGRFSGRQFSNSRSEMNVSTLELGDSALYLCASSLTGPYYTEAFFGQGTRLTVV.

This chain links TRBV9 with TRBJ2-3; TRBD2 aligns across 8 bases. The CDR3 is 19 amino acids. J was trimmed by 0 bases and V by 4 bases; bases with no gene match: 16. The V gene's germline CDR1 is SGDLS and CDR2 YYNGEE. The CDR3 protein is CASSYPGGERTDSTDTQYF. The CDR3 DNA reads as TGTGCCAGCAGCTATCCCGGGGGGGAACGGACAGATAGCACAGATACGCAGTATTTT.

The chain couples TRBV4-2 to TRBJ2-1; 16 bases agree with TRBD2. Germline-derived CDR1 and CDR2 are LGHNA and YNFKEQ. The CDR3 sequence is 18 residues long. V shed 4 bases and J 3 bases; nucleotides not matched to a gene: 6. The CDR3 spells CASSPSGLAGGSYNEQFF. The CDR3, as DNA: TGTGCCAGCAGCCCCTCGGGACTAGCGGGGGGGAGCTACAATGAGCAGTTCTTC.

V usage is TRBV7-9 and J usage is TRBJ2-7; no firm D call. CDR1 is SEHNR and CDR2 is FQNEAQ in the germline V gene (reference sequence). The V end was cut by 2 bases, the J end by 5 bases, with 10 bases between. The CDR3 sequence is 13 residues long. CDR3 sequence reads: CASSLINGDEQYV. The CDR3 coding sequence is TGTGCCAGCAGCTTAATTAATGGAGACGAGCAGTACGTC.

The chain is built from TRBV4-3 and TRBJ1-4; D is unclear. The CDR3 runs to 15 residues. CDR1 LGHNA and CDR2 YSLEER come from the germline V gene. Trimming pared 4 bases from V and 7 bases from J, leaving 16 bases between. The CDR3 DNA reads TGCGCCAGCAGCCCCAAAAATCTACCCGGTGAAAAACTGTTTTTT. This encodes CASSPKNLPGEKLFF.

This clone came up a few times. The rearrangement links TRBV19 to TRBJ2-2, with unresolved D. The V gene's germline CDR1 is LNHDA and CDR2 SQIVND (reference sequence). There are 14 residues in the CDR3. V shed 6 bases and J shed 4 bases, with 12 bases lying between them. In DNA form, the CDR3 reads TGTGCCAGTAGGATTTCGGGTGGCACCGGGGAGCTGTTTTTT. Amino acids: CASRISGGTGELFF.

This clone was detected a few times. This rearrangement joins TRBV4-1 to TRBJ1-3; 8 bases are shared with TRBD1. The germline V gene has CDR1 MGHRA and CDR2 YSYEKL. Trimming took 8 bases from V and 2 from J; bases not matched to a gene: 8. This CDR3 has 15 residues. The CDR3 DNA sequence: TGCGCCAGCTCATCTACAGGGGGACCTGGAAACACCATATATTTT. Residues: CASSSTGGPGNTIYF.

V and J are TRBV29-1 and TRBJ1-4; 11 bases are a match to TRBD1. This CDR3 contains 14 residues. Germline assignment: CDR1 SQVTM and CDR2 ANQGSEA. V lost 4 bases and J lost 7; bases outside the gene matches: 5. In DNA form, the CDR3 reads TGCAGCGTTGCCGGACAGGGGGCGGCTGAAAAACTGTTTTTT. Translation: CSVAGQGAAEKLFF.

This clone was detected only once. The chain combines TRBV4-2 with TRBJ2-5; 8 nucleotides agree with TRBD2. The DNA end is a closer match to TRBJ2-7, so the J assignment may be wrong. The CDR3 is made up of 15 amino acids. CDR1 is LGHNA and CDR2 is YNFKEQ in the germline V gene. CDR3 residues: CASSQARGGSYEQYF. The CDR3 nucleotides are TGTGCCAGCAGCCAAGCTCGGGGGGGCTCCTACGAGCAGTACTTC.

This clone was picked up one time. For the CDR3, the DNA is TGTGCCAGCAGCTTGGGGACTAGCGGGGCTCGGGAGACCCAGTACTTC. Translating gives CASSLGTSGARETQYF. This sequence joins TRBV5-8 and TRBJ2-5; TRBD2 matches 12 bases. The CDR3 extends over 16 amino acids. After removal of 0 bases from V and 5 bases from J, the junction contained 5 bases not matched to a gene. Germline V lookup: CDR1 SGHTS, CDR2 YDEGEE. Variable domain in full (rest from reference TRBV5-8 and TRBJ2-5): EAGVTQSPTHLIKTRGQQATLRCSPISGHTSVYWYQQALGLGLQFLLWYDEGEERNRGNFPPRFSGRQFPNYSSELNVNALELEDSALYLCASSLGTSGARETQYFGPGTRLLVL.

V gene TRBV15 combines with J gene TRBJ1-1; 7 bases line up with TRBD1. This CDR3 region has 15 residues. Germline CDR1 is LNHNV and CDR2 is YYDKDF (reference sequence). The ends lost 8 bases at V and 5 bases at J; junction bases unmatched: 14. CDR3 region: CATRPGTVWGTEAFF. CDR3 sequence (DNA): TGTGCCACCCGCCCGGGGACAGTATGGGGTACTGAAGCTTTCTTT.